Below, 8 T cell receptor beta chains from the same sample are listed, as sequenced in a study of cytotoxic CD8 clonotypes in ibrutinib-treated CLL. Profiled with immunoSEQ multiplex PCR; TCRdb holds only in-frame clones, not every one. This table holds fewer than 100,000 clones, about 82% found once. The specimen comprised PBMCs, sampled before ibrutinib treatment. The receptors stem from a human donor with chronic lymphocytic leukemia.

V and J are TRBV21-1 and TRBJ2-7; TRBD2, the D gene given by the table, was not confirmed from the DNA. TRBV21-1 is listed as a pseudogene. This CDR3 is 16 amino acids long. This CDR3 is CASSTLTSGRPYEQYF. CDR3 bases: TGTGCCAGCAGCACCTTGACTAGCGGGAGACCCTACGAGCAGTACTTC.

The V gene is TRBV9, the J gene TRBJ1-1; D is unresolved. The CDR3 extends over 15 amino acids. Deletions cut 0 bases from V and 4 bases from J, with 13 bases between. Germline loops: CDR1 SGDLS, CDR2 YYNGEE. CDR3 DNA: TGTGCCAGCAGCGTAGATGCGGGCGCGGGCACTGAAGCTTTCTTT. It specifies CASSVDAGAGTEAFF.

This rearrangement joins TRBV6-6 to TRBJ2-5; no definite D call. Per germline, CDR1 MNHNY and CDR2 SVGAGI (reference sequence). V lost 0 bases, J lost 1 base, and 3 bases lay in between. CDR3 length: 13 residues. The CDR3 is CASSYSFQETQYF. CDR3 coding DNA: TGTGCCAGCAGTTACTCTTTCCAAGAGACCCAGTACTTC.

The chain couples TRBV5-1 to TRBJ2-7; maybe TRBD2 (6 bases). With 2 bases removed from V and 7 bases from J, the gap between germline ends came to 16 bases. The CDR3 is 14 amino acids. Germline values: CDR1 SGHRS, CDR2 YFSETQ. The CDR3: CASSLRDSHGEQYF. The CDR3 DNA follows: TGCGCCAGCAGCTTACGGGACTCCCACGGGGAGCAGTACTTC.

The chain is built from TRBV10-2 and TRBJ1-4; D not certain. The germline V and J ends were trimmed by 0 bases and 8 bases, with 13 bases remaining between them. This CDR3 is 15 amino acids long. Looked up from germline, CDR1 is WSHSY and CDR2 is SAAADI. CDR3 in DNA: TGCGCCAGCAGTGAGTCGAGATTCGGAGGGGAAAAACTGTTTTTT. It translates to CASSESRFGGEKLFF.

The chain links TRBV2 to TRBJ2-2; no clear D. CDR1 SNHLY and CDR2 FYNNEI come from the germline V gene. V was shortened by 6 bases and J by 5 bases, with 13 bases between the two germline ends. The CDR3 runs to 14 residues. The CDR3 loop is CASSSSPWTGELFF. The CDR3 region has the DNA TGTGCCAGCAGCTCCAGTCCCTGGACCGGGGAGCTGTTTTTT.

The CDR3 coding sequence is TGCGCCAGCACTATAGGGACAGGGTATGAATACGAGCAGTACTTC. This translates into CASTIGTGYEYEQYF. The chain joins TRBV23-1 to TRBJ2-7, with 9 bases identical to TRBD1. TRBV23-1 is flagged as an ORF with uncertain function. The ends lost 7 bases at V and 4 bases at J; junction bases unmatched: 11. CDR3 length: 15 amino acids.

This clone was counted only a few times. The chain links TRBV5-5 to TRBJ2-2, with a weak D call TRBD1 (6 bases). Trimming removed 0 bases at V and 5 bases at J, with 14 bases between. The CDR3 spans 16 residues. Germline CDR1 SGHKS, CDR2 YYEKEE (reference sequence). The CDR3, as DNA: TGTGCCAGCAGCTTGGCTCCTCAGGGGCGGACCGGGGAGCTGTTTTTT. This encodes CASSLAPQGRTGELFF.